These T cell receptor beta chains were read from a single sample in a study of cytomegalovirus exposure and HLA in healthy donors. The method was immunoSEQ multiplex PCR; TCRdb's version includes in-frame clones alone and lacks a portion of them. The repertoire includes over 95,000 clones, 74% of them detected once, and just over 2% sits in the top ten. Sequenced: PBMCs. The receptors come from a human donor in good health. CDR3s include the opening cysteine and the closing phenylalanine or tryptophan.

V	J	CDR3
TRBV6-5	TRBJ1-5	CASSYSRAQPQHF
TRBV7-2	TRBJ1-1	CASSSPNRVPTEAFF
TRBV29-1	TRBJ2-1	CSVVQGEHLRYNEQFF
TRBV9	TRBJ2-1	CASSVDWGRRPNEQFF
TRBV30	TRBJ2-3	CAWSEGRRGGTDTQYF
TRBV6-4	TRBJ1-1	CASSDPQGKAFF
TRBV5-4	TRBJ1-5	CASSPGQGFNQPQHF
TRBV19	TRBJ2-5	CASSMRGGEETQYF
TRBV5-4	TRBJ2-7	CASSKAGTGDYEQYF
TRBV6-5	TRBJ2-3	CASSYSGAGGDTQYF
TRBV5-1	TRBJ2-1	CASSFTSGGAYEQFF
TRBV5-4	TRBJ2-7	CASSLFGGSNEQYF
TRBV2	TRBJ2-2	CASRGTGVTGELFF
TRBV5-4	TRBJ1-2	CASRAPTGEGGYGYTF
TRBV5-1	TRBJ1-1	CASSLKVSTTEAFF
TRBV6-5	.	CASGDGRPYEQYF
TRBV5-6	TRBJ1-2	CASGEGGRRNYYGYTF
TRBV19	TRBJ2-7	CATSEGLAGGHEQYF
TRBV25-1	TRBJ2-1	CASSEPDAGAYYNEQFF
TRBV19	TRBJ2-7	CASTDRSVHEQYF
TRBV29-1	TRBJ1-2	CSVEGGNANYGYTF
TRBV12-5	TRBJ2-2	CASGPGQGLNTGELFF
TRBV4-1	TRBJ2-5	CASSQVTSGVKTQYF
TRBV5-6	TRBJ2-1	CASSSGYNEQFF
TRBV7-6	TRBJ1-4	CASSLQQGANEKLFF
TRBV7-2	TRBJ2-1	CASSPRMSGGFYNEQFF
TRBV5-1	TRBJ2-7	CASSQRTGGIQDEQYF
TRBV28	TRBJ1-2	CASSLDGEGYGYTF
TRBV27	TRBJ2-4	CASSFRRSQIQYF
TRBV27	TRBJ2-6	CASGETIGTSGANVLTF
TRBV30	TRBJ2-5	CAWSAGETQYF
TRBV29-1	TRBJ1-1	CSVRLGQGGTEAFF
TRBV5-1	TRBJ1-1	CASSFGQLNTEAFF
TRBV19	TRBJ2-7	CAVGGLSYEQYF
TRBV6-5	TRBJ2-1	CASSYELAGGNEQFF
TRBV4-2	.	CASSQGESGAEQYF
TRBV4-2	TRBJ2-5	CASSQDISGGYQETQYF